This record concerns one TCR beta chain sequence. Deletions cut 0 bases from V and 2 bases from J, with 14 bases between. The CDR3 contains 16 residues. CDR1 is SQVTM and CDR2 is ANQGSEA in the germline V gene. This record comes from a study of blood T cells in healthy people across ages. The use of a sample-barcoded 5' primer and a J-beta primer mix characterized a second PCR of roughly 6 to 12 cycles. A single record per CDR3 protein comes from TCRdb applying MiXCR to the 5' RACE reads. The sample holds roughly 1,300,000 distinct CDR3 sequences, 59% seen once. The V gene is TRBV29-1, the J gene TRBJ1-5, with D unclear. This TCR was recovered from a man aged 18 to 35 in good health. The sequencing input was blood. CDR3 sequence (DNA): TGCAGCGTTGAAGATCTTTTTGCCAGTTGCAATCAGCCCCAGCATTTT. Amino acid sequence: CSVEDLFASCNQPQHF.